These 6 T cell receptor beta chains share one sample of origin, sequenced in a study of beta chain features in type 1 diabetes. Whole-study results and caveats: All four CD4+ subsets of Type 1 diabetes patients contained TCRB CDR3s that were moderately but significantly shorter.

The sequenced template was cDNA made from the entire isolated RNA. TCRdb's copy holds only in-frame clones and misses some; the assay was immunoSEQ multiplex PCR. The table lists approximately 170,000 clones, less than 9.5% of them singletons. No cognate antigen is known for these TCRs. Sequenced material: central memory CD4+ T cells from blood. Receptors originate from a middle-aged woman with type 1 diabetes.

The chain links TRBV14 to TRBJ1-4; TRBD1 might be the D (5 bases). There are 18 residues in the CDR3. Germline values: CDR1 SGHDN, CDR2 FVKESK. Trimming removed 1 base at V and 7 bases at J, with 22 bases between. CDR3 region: CASSQALRGSAFTEKLFF. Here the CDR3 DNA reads TGTGCCAGCAGCCAAGCCCTCCGGGGGAGTGCTTTTACTGAAAAACTGTTTTTT.

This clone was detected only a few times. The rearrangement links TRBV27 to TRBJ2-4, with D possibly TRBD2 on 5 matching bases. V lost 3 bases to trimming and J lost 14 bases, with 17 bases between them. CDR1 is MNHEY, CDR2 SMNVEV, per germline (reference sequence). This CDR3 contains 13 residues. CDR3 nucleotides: TGTGCCAGCAGTTTTGGTGCCGGGGAGAGAGAGTACTTC. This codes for CASSFGAGEREYF.

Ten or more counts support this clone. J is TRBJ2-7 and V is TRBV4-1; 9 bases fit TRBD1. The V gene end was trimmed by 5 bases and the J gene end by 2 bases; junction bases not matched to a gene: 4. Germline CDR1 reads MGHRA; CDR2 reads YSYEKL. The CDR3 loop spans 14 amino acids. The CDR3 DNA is TGCGCCAGCAGCTACGGGACAGGGACCTACGAGCAGTACTTC. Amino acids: CASSYGTGTYEQYF.

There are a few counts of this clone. CDR3 protein: CASSTWSGPNYGYTF. In nucleotides, the CDR3 is TGTGCCAGCAGCACCTGGAGTGGCCCCAACTATGGCTACACCTTC. The rearrangement joins TRBV6-1 to TRBJ1-2; D is unresolved. Germline CDR1 reads MNHNS; CDR2 reads SASEGT. The CDR3 runs to 15 residues. Trimming pared 6 bases from V and 2 bases from J, leaving 16 bases between.

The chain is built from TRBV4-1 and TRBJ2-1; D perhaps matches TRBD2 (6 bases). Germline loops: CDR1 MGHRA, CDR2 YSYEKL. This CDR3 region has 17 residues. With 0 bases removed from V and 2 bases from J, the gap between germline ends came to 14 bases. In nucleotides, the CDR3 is TGCGCCAGCAGCCAAGATCCTGGCGGGAAGACCTACAATGAGCAGTTCTTC. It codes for CASSQDPGGKTYNEQFF.

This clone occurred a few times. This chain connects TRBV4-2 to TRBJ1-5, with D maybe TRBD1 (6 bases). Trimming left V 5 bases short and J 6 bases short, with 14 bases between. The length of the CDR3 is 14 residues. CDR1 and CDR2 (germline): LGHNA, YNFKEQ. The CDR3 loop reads CASSSTGLSQPQHF. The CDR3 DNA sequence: TGTGCCAGCAGCTCGACAGGTCTGAGTCAGCCCCAGCATTTT.